These 14 T cell receptor beta chains were all obtained from the same sample, sequenced in a study of identifying expanded T cells in peripheral blood. Profiled with immunoSEQ multiplex PCR; TCRdb holds only in-frame clones, not every one. This sample has around 90,000 clones, with around 88% found just once. The specimen sequenced was blood. These receptors originate from a person aged 18 to 75 in good health.

The chain carries TRBV4-1 and TRBJ2-1, with 14 bases fitting TRBD2. Germline V CDR1 and CDR2: MGHRA, YSYEKL. V was clipped by 0 bases and J by 7 bases; unmatched bases: 5. The CDR3 consists of 17 residues. The DNA of the CDR3 is TGCGCCAGCAGCCAAGATACGACTAGCGGGGGGGCGAATGAGCAGTTCTTC. Its translation: CASSQDTTSGGANEQFF.

This chain links TRBV7-3 with TRBJ2-5; D gene uncertain. The CDR3 runs to 9 residues. Per the germline V gene, CDR1 is SGHTA and CDR2 is FQGTGA. The germline V and J ends were trimmed by 7 bases and 3 bases, with 0 bases remaining between them. The CDR3 spells CASKETQYF. Written as DNA, the CDR3 is TGTGCCAGCAAAGAGACCCAGTACTTC.

This sequence joins TRBV6-4 and TRBJ2-2; TRBD1 agrees at 12 bases. The CDR3 spans 16 residues. Unmatched junction bases numbered 2, after V lost 0 bases and J lost 6 bases. From germline, CDR1 is MRHNA and CDR2 SNTAGT. The CDR3 here is CASSDSGTGGPGELFF. The CDR3, as DNA: TGTGCCAGCAGTGACTCCGGGACAGGGGGCCCCGGGGAGCTGTTTTTT.

V and J are TRBV5-6 and TRBJ2-7, with a weak D call TRBD1 (5 bases). V was pared by 0 bases and J by 4 bases, with 5 bases between. Germline CDR1 reads SGHDT; CDR2 reads YYEEEE. CDR3 length: 12 residues. The chain's CDR3 is CASSLEGYEQYF. DNA for the CDR3: TGTGCCAGCAGCTTGGAGGGGTACGAGCAGTACTTC.

CDR3 nucleotide sequence: TGTGCCAGCAGGGGGAGGTTAGCGGGAGTTCTGGAGACCCAGTACTTC. Its translation: CASRGRLAGVLETQYF. The chain combines TRBV7-9 with TRBJ2-5, with TRBD2 matching 9 bases. V dropped 6 bases and J dropped 5; count of bases not matched to a gene: 13. The CDR3 is 16 amino acids. Germline CDR1 SEHNR, CDR2 FQNEAQ (reference sequence). Based on the CDR3 plus reference TRBV7-9 and TRBJ2-5, the full variable domain is DTGVSQNPRHKITKRGQNVTFRCDPISEHNRLYWYRQTLGQGPEFLTYFQNEAQLEKSRLLSDRFSAERPKGSFSTLEIQRTEQGDSAMYLCASRGRLAGVLETQYFGPGTRLLVL.

This rearrangement joins TRBV5-1 to TRBJ2-7; TRBD1 matches at 8 bases. The CDR3 extends over 13 amino acids. J lost 7 bases, V lost 8 bases, and 11 bases had no gene match. Germline CDR1 is SGHRS and CDR2 is YFSETQ. CDR3 nucleotide sequence: TGCGCCAGTTCCGGGACAGGACCCTCGGAGCAGTACTTC. It specifies CASSGTGPSEQYF.

This rearrangement joins TRBV7-3 to TRBJ2-7; 8 bases agree with TRBD2. Per the germline V gene, CDR1 is SGHTA and CDR2 is FQGTGA. The CDR3 is 16 amino acids. V shed 2 bases and J 8 bases; nucleotides not matched to a gene: 14. The DNA for the CDR3 is TGTGCCAGCAGCTTAGTCCAGAGTAGCGGGATCACGAAGCAGTACTTC. This gives the protein CASSLVQSSGITKQYF.

The chain is built from TRBV19 and TRBJ2-7; D is undetermined. This CDR3 contains 15 residues. The V end lost 1 base, the J end lost 0 bases, and 10 bases lay between the germline ends. CDR1 is LNHDA and CDR2 is SQIVND in the germline V gene (reference sequence). Here the CDR3 DNA reads TGTGCCAGTAGTATAGTTACGGCAAGCTCCTACGAGCAGTACTTC. This codes for CASSIVTASSYEQYF. Full variable domain (rest looked up from reference TRBV19 and TRBJ2-7): DGGITQSPKYLFRKEGQNVTLSCEQNLNHDAMYWYRQDPGQGLRLIYYSQIVNDFQKGDIAEGYSVSREKKESFPLTVTSAQKNPTAFYLCASSIVTASSYEQYFGPGTRLTVT.

The chain joins TRBV14 to TRBJ2-3, with 9 bases fitting TRBD2. This CDR3 is built from 15 residues. Germline lookup yields CDR1 SGHDN and CDR2 FVKESK. V lost 4 bases and J lost 1; bases outside the gene matches: 3. The CDR3 here is CASSPLAGGTDTQYF. The CDR3 region has the DNA TGTGCCAGCAGCCCCTTAGCGGGGGGCACAGATACGCAGTATTTT.

This sequence joins TRBV23-1 and TRBJ2-1, with 9 positions matching TRBD1. TRBV23-1 has ORF status, its function being uncertain. This CDR3 is built from 20 residues. The V and J ends lost 3 bases and 0 bases, in that order; junction bases with no gene match: 15. In DNA, the CDR3 is TGCGCCAGCAGTCAGTCAAAGGACAGGGGAGCTCCAAGCTCCTACAATGAGCAGTTCTTC. It specifies CASSQSKDRGAPSSYNEQFF.

The V call is TRBV7-9, the J call TRBJ1-4, with a possible D match to TRBD1 (5 bases). V was clipped by 7 bases and J by 7 bases, with 13 bases between them. The CDR3 contains 13 residues. Per the germline V gene, CDR1 is SEHNR and CDR2 is FQNEAQ (reference sequence). CDR3 DNA sequence: TGTGCCAGCACCCGGGCAGGGAGTGAAAAACTGTTTTTT. Its translation: CASTRAGSEKLFF.

Here the CDR3 DNA reads TGTGCCAGTAGTACCTGGGACTACACCGGGGAGCTGTTTTTT. Amino acids: CASSTWDYTGELFF. The chain combines TRBV19 with TRBJ2-2, with a weak D call TRBD2 (6 bases). V dropped 4 bases and J dropped 3 bases, with 9 bases sitting between them. Germline CDR1 LNHDA, CDR2 SQIVND (reference sequence). The CDR3 sequence is 14 residues long. Complete variable domain (other parts from reference TRBV19 and TRBJ2-2): DGGITQSPKYLFRKEGQNVTLSCEQNLNHDAMYWYRQDPGQGLRLIYYSQIVNDFQKGDIAEGYSVSREKKESFPLTVTSAQKNPTAFYLCASSTWDYTGELFFGEGSRLTVL.

The chain combines TRBV5-1 with TRBJ2-1; D may be TRBD2 (5 bases). Per germline, CDR1 SGHRS and CDR2 YFSETQ. The CDR3 is 14 residues long. The ends were cut back, 0 bases at V and 8 bases at J, with 12 bases in the middle. CDR3 nucleotides: TGCGCCAGCAGCTTGGATTCCGGGCGGGATGAGCAGTTCTTC. It yields the protein CASSLDSGRDEQFF. Combining the CDR3 with reference TRBV5-1 and TRBJ2-1 gives the whole variable domain KAGVTQTPRYLIKTRGQQVTLSCSPISGHRSVSWYQQTPGQGLQFLFEYFSETQRNKGNFPGRFSGRQFSNSRSEMNVSTLELGDSALYLCASSLDSGRDEQFFGPGTRLTVL.

The CDR3 DNA is TGTGCCAGCGGAACCCCGGCGTGGGCGAATGAAAAACTGTTTTTT. Translating gives CASGTPAWANEKLFF. The gene calls are TRBV28 and TRBJ1-4; D call uncertain. The germline CDR1 and CDR2 sequences are MDHEN and SYDVKM. Deletions cut 8 bases from V and 5 bases from J, with 18 bases between. The CDR3 totals 15 residues. Complete variable domain (other parts from reference TRBV28 and TRBJ1-4): DVKVTQSSRYLVKRTGEKVFLECVQDMDHENMFWYRQDPGLGLRLIYFSYDVKMKEKGDIPEGYSVSREKKERFSLILESASTNQTSMYLCASGTPAWANEKLFFGSGTQLSVL.